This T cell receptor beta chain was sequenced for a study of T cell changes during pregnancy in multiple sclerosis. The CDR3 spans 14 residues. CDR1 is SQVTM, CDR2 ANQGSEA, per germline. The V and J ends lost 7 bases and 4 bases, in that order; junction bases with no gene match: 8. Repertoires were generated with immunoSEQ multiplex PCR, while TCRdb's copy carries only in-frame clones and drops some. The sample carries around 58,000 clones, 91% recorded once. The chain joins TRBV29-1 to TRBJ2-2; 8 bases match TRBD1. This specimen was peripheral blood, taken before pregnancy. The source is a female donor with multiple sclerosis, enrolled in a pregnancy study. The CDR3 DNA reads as TGCAGCGGCCGACAGGGGTTGGTCACCGGGGAGCTGTTTTTT. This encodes CSGRQGLVTGELFF.